The present T cell receptor beta chain was sequenced within a study of cytomegalovirus exposure and HLA in healthy donors. Study context: Early release data held 80 million to 100 million unique TCRs from HLA-typed donors. Study results and caveats: Earlier results showed most TCR beta V segments being productive about 90% or about 30% of the time.

This clone was counted a single time. The antigen is unknown. The PCR was carried out with 60 Vbeta primers and 13 Jbeta primers. Generated by immunoSEQ multiplex PCR, the TCRdb table keeps only in-frame clones and is missing some. In the table there are 160,000 or so clones, roughly 79% of which are singletons. The germline V gene encodes CDR1 SGHVS and CDR2 FQNEAQ. V was cut by 0 bases and J by 0 bases, with 5 bases left in between. The CDR3 has 15 amino acids. The V call is TRBV7-8, the J call TRBJ2-2, with unresolved D. The sample was PBMCs. This receptor was obtained from a man aged 35 to 55 in good health and CMV-seronegative. CDR3 loop: CASSLAPANTGELFF. The CDR3, as DNA: TGTGCCAGCAGCTTAGCCCCAGCGAACACCGGGGAGCTGTTTTTT.